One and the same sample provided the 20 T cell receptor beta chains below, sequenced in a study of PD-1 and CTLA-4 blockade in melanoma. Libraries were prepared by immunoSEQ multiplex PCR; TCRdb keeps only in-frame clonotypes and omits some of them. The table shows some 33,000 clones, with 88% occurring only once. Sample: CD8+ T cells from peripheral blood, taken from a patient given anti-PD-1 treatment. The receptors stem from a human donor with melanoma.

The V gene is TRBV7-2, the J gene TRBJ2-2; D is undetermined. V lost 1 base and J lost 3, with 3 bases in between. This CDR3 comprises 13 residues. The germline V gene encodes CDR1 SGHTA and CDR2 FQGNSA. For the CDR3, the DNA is TGTGCCAGCAGCTTAGGCGACACCGGGGAGCTGTTTTTT. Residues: CASSLGDTGELFF.

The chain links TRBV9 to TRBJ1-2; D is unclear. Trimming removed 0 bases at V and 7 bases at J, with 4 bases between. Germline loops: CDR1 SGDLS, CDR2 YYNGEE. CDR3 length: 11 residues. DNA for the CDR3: TGTGCCAGCAGCGTAGTTAGTGGCTACACCTTC. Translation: CASSVVSGYTF.

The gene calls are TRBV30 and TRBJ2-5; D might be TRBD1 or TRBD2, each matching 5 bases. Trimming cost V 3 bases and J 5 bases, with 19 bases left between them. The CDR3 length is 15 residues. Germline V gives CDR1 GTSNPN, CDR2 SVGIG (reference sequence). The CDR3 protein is CAWSMLSGRGETQYF. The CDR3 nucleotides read TGTGCCTGGAGCATGTTGTCAGGGAGAGGGGAGACCCAGTACTTC.

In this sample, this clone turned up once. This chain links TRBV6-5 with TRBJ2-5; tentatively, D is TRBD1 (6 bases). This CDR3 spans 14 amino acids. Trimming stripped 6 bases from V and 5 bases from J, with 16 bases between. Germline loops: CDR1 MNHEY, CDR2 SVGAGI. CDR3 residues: CASRKGVGMETQYF. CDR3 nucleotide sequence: TGTGCCAGCAGAAAGGGGGTTGGGATGGAGACCCAGTACTTC.

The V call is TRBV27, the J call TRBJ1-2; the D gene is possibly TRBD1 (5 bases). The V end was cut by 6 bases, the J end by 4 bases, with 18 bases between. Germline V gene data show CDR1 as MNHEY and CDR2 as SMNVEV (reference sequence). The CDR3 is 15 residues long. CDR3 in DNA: TGTGCCAGCAGCCCCGGAGGGGTAATACGCTATGGCTACACCTTC. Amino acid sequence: CASSPGGVIRYGYTF.

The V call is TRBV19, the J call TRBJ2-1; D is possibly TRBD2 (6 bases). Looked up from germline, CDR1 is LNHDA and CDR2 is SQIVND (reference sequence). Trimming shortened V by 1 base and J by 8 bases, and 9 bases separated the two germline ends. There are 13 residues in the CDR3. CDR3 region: CASSIVASDEQFF. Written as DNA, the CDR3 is TGTGCCAGTAGTATAGTAGCTAGCGATGAGCAGTTCTTC.

Here the CDR3 DNA reads TGTGCCAGCAGTTTAGGGACAGGGGATCAGCCCCAGCATTTT. Translation gives CASSLGTGDQPQHF. The chain recombines TRBV28 with TRBJ1-5, with 10 bases fitting TRBD1. The CDR3 runs 14 residues. The ends lost 2 bases at V and 5 bases at J; junction bases unmatched: 0. Germline-derived CDR1 and CDR2 are MDHEN and SYDVKM.

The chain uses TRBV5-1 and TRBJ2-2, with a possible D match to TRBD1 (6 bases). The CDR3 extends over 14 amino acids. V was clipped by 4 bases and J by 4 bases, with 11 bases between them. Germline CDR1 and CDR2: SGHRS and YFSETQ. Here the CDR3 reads CASSPGQRTGELFF. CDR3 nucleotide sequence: TGCGCCAGCAGCCCCGGACAGCGCACCGGGGAGCTGTTTTTT.

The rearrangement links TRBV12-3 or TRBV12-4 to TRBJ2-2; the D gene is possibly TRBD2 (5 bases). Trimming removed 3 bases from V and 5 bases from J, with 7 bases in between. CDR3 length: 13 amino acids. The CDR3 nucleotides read TGTGCCAGCAGTTTCAGCGGTACCGGGGAGCTGTTTTTT. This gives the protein CASSFSGTGELFF.

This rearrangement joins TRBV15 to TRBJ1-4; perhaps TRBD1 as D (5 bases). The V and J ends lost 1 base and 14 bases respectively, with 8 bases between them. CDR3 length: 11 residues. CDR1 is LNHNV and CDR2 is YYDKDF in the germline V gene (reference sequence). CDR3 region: CATSRATGLFF. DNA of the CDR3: TGTGCCACCAGCAGAGCTACAGGTCTGTTTTTT.

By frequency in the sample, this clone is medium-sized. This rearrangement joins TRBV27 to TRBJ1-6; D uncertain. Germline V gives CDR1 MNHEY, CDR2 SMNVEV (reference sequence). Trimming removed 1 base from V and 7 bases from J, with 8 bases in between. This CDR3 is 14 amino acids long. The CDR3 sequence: CASSLWAQNSPLHF. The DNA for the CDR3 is TGTGCCAGCAGTTTATGGGCCCAAAATTCACCCCTCCACTTT.

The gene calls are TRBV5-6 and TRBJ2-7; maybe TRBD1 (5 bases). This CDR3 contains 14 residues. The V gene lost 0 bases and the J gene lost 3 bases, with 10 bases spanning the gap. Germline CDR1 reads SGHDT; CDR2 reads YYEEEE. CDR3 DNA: TGTGCCAGCAGCTTGGGTCTACAGGACTACGAGCAGTACTTC. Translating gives CASSLGLQDYEQYF.

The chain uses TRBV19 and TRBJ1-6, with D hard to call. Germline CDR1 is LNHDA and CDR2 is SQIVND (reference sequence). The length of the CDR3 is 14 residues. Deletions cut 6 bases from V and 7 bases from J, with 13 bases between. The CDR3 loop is CASSPGGMNSPLHF. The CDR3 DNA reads TGTGCCAGTAGCCCTGGAGGGATGAATTCACCCCTCCACTTT.

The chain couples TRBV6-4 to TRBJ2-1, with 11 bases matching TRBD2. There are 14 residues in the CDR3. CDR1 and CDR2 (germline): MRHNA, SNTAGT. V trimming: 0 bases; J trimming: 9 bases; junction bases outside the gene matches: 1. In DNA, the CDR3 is TGTGCCAGCAGTGACTCTAGCGGGGGGGGTGAGCAGTTCTTC. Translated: CASSDSSGGGEQFF.

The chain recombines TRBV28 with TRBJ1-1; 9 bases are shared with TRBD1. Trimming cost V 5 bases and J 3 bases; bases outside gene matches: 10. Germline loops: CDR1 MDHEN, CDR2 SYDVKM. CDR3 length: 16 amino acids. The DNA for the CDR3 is TGTGCCAGCAGTCCAATCACTTGGACAGGGGACACTGAAGCTTTCTTT. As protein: CASSPITWTGDTEAFF.

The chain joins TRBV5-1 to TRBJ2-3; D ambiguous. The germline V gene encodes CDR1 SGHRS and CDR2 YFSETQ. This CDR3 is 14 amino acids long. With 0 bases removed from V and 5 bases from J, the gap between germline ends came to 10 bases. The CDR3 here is CASSLGLGGDTQYF. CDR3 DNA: TGCGCCAGCAGCTTGGGGTTGGGTGGAGATACGCAGTATTTT. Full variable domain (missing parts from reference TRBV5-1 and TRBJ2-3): KAGVTQTPRYLIKTRGQQVTLSCSPISGHRSVSWYQQTPGQGLQFLFEYFSETQRNKGNFPGRFSGRQFSNSRSEMNVSTLELGDSALYLCASSLGLGGDTQYFGPGTRLTVL.

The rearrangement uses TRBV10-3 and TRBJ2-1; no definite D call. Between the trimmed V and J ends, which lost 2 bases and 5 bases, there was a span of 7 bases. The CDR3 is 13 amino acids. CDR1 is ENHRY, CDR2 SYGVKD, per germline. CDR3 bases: TGTGCCATCAGTGAGGAGCTGAACAATGAGCAGTTCTTC. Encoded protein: CAISEELNNEQFF.

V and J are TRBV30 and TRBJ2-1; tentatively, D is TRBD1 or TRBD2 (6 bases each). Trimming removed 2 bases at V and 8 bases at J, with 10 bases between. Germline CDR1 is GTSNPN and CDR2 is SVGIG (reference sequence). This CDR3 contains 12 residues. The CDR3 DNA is TGTGCCTGGAGTTGGGGGGCCGATGAGCAGTTCTTC. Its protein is CAWSWGADEQFF.

CDR3 nucleotides: TGTGCCAGTAGTATAGGAGTAGCGGGGCACAATGAGCAGTTCTTC. It encodes CASSIGVAGHNEQFF. The chain recombines TRBV19 with TRBJ2-1; 8 bases fit TRBD2. The V segment lost 1 base and the J segment 5 bases; nucleotides outside the gene matches: 4. The germline V gene has CDR1 LNHDA and CDR2 SQIVND (reference sequence). There are 15 residues in the CDR3.

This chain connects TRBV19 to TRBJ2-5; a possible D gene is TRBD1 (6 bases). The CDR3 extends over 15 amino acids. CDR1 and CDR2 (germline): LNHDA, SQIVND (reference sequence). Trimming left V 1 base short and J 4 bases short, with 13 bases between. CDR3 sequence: CASSIGTASGETQYF. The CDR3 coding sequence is TGTGCCAGTAGTATAGGGACAGCGTCCGGAGAGACCCAGTACTTC. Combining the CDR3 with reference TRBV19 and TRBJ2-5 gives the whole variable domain DGGITQSPKYLFRKEGQNVTLSCEQNLNHDAMYWYRQDPGQGLRLIYYSQIVNDFQKGDIAEGYSVSREKKESFPLTVTSAQKNPTAFYLCASSIGTASGETQYFGPGTRLLVL.